The 25 T cell receptor beta chains below come from one sample, sequenced in a study of T cell repertoires in cytomegalovirus infection. No cognate antigen is known for these TCRs. In TCRdb, the reads were re-called with MiXCR into one record per CDR3 protein. Among 310,000 or so distinct CDR3 sequences listed, around 25% were seen once. The specimen comprised cultured PBMCs, sampled from culture after CMV antigen stimulation. These TCRs come from a human donor in good health (CMV status not recorded). Some clones in this sample may be carry-over from other donors' samples.

This clonotype was seen only a few times. The CDR3 bases are TGTGCCAGCAGCCCCTTCGGAGGATCCTACGAGCAGTACTTC. This sequence encodes CASSPFGGSYEQYF. The chain is built from TRBV5-4 and TRBJ2-7; TRBD2 might be the D (5 bases). The CDR3 totals 14 residues. V lost 4 bases to trimming and J lost 1 base, with 12 bases between them. Germline V lookup: CDR1 SGHNT, CDR2 YYREEE (reference sequence).

This chain connects TRBV7-8 to TRBJ1-4; no firm D call. Germline V gene lookup returns CDR1 SGHVS and CDR2 FQNEAQ. The CDR3 is 14 residues long. With 5 bases removed from V and 1 base from J, the gap between germline ends came to 8 bases. Here the CDR3 DNA reads TGTGCCAGCAGCCGAACTGAAACTAATGAAAAACTGTTTTTT. Translation: CASSRTETNEKLFF.

This chain connects TRBV7-2 to TRBJ2-1; no firm D call. Germline V CDR1 and CDR2: SGHTA, FQGNSA. V dropped 1 base and J dropped 5 bases, with 9 bases sitting between them. CDR3 length: 14 residues. The CDR3 region is CASSLVGPHNEQFF. In nucleotides, the CDR3 is TGTGCCAGCAGCTTAGTAGGACCCCACAATGAGCAGTTCTTC.

The V gene is TRBV11-2, the J gene TRBJ2-3; D is uncertain. V dropped 6 bases and J dropped 8 bases, with 12 bases sitting between them. CDR1 and CDR2 (germline): SGHAT, FQNNGV. This CDR3 contains 12 residues. Here the CDR3 reads CASRMGLATQYF. The CDR3 nucleotides are TGTGCCAGCAGAATGGGATTAGCTACGCAGTATTTT.

This chain links TRBV29-1 with TRBJ1-1; no clear D. V was pared by 4 bases and J by 0 bases, with 12 bases between. This CDR3 has 14 amino acids. Germline V gives CDR1 SQVTM, CDR2 ANQGSEA. In nucleotides, the CDR3 is TGCAGCGTTGCGTTGCTCCGGATGAACACTGAAGCTTTCTTT. Protein sequence: CSVALLRMNTEAFF. The entire variable domain, with the rest obtained from reference TRBV29-1 and TRBJ1-1, is as follows: SAVISQKPSRDICQRGTSLTIQCQVDSQVTMMFWYRQQPGQSLTLIATANQGSEATYESGFVIDKFPISRPNLTFSTLTVSNMSPEDSSIYLCSVALLRMNTEAFFGQGTRLTVV.

This clonotype was recorded at least ten times. The V and J genes are TRBV7-2 and TRBJ2-6; 12 positions match TRBD2. Unmatched junction bases numbered 6, after V lost 3 bases and J lost 3 bases. There are 18 residues in the CDR3. Germline V gene sequence: CDR1 SGHTA, CDR2 FQGNSA. The DNA of the CDR3 is TGTGCCAGCAGCTTGGGGAGACTAGCGGGAGATGGGGCCAACGTCCTGACTTTC. Translation gives CASSLGRLAGDGANVLTF.

This clonotype was counted ten times or more. The genes are TRBV10-1 and TRBJ2-5; 7 bases fit TRBD2. V shed 3 bases and J 2 bases; nucleotides not matched to a gene: 3. Germline values: CDR1 WNHNN, CDR2 SYGVQD (reference sequence). The CDR3 loop spans 14 amino acids. The CDR3 DNA follows: TGCGCCAGCAGTGACCAAGCGGGGCAAGAGACCCAGTACTTC. Residues: CASSDQAGQETQYF.

This clonotype was observed a single time. The rearrangement links TRBV6-2 or TRBV6-3 to TRBJ2-7; tentative D call: TRBD2 (5 bases). The CDR3 runs to 13 residues. V lost 7 bases and J lost 0, with 10 bases in between. Germline loops: CDR1 MNHEY, CDR2 SVGEGT. The chain's CDR3 is CASNDYPSYEQYV. The DNA of the CDR3 is TGTGCCAGCAACGACTATCCCTCCTACGAGCAGTACGTC.

As concerns this clonotype: An end of the junction does not agree with germline; a read error may underlie this. The V and J genes are TRBV14 and TRBJ2-3; 9 bases are a match to TRBD1. CDR1 SGHDN and CDR2 FVKESK come from the germline V gene. This CDR3 is 13 amino acids long. The CDR3 sequence: CASSQPNRGRQSF. In DNA form, the CDR3 reads TGTGCCAGCAGCCAACCCAACAGGGGGCGACAGTCTTTT.

The chain couples TRBV19 to TRBJ2-3; TRBD2 is a possible D gene (8 bases). V dropped 3 bases and J dropped 2 bases, with 15 bases sitting between them. The V gene's germline CDR1 is LNHDA and CDR2 SQIVND (reference sequence). The CDR3 is 16 amino acids. This CDR3 reads CASSISGGTVTDTQYF. CDR3 DNA: TGTGCCAGTAGTATTTCGGGAGGGACAGTCACAGATACGCAGTATTTT.

The chain employs TRBV27 and TRBJ1-1, with unresolved D. Germline V gene lookup returns CDR1 MNHEY and CDR2 SMNVEV (reference sequence). The CDR3 extends over 13 amino acids. V was clipped by 4 bases and J by 4 bases, with 10 bases between them. CDR3 sequence (DNA): TGTGCCAGCAGTTGGCAGGCGGGCACTGAAGCTTTCTTT. Translation gives CASSWQAGTEAFF.

The chain joins TRBV6-2 or TRBV6-3 to TRBJ2-1, with 8 bases identical to TRBD2. Germline V gene sequence: CDR1 MNHEY, CDR2 SVGEGT. V trimming: 0 bases; J trimming: 8 bases; junction bases outside the gene matches: 12. This CDR3 region has 17 residues. The CDR3 protein is CASSYSGTSSGFYEQFF. CDR3 nucleotide sequence: TGTGCCAGCAGTTACTCGGGGACTAGTTCGGGATTCTATGAGCAGTTCTTC.

This clonotype was detected a few times. The chain recombines TRBV7-2 with TRBJ2-5; 9 bases agree with TRBD1. CDR3 length equals 14 residues. J was trimmed by 2 bases and V by 3 bases; bases with no gene match: 1. CDR1 is SGHTA and CDR2 is FQGNSA in the germline V gene. CDR3 amino acids: CASSFGTGQETQYF. The DNA of the CDR3 is TGTGCCAGCAGCTTTGGGACAGGGCAAGAGACCCAGTACTTC.

CDR3 in amino acids: CASSPSGEQPQHF. CDR3 coding DNA: TGTGCCAGCAGCCCGTCAGGTGAGCAGCCCCAGCATTTT. The rearrangement links TRBV7-2 to TRBJ1-5; D gene unclear. V lost 5 bases to trimming and J lost 7 bases, with 12 bases between them. CDR1 is SGHTA and CDR2 is FQGNSA in the germline V gene. The CDR3 is made up of 13 amino acids.

This clonotype was seen a few times. The chain links TRBV12-3 or TRBV12-4 to TRBJ1-6; maybe TRBD1 (5 bases). The CDR3 has 14 amino acids. The ends were cut back, 6 bases at V and 12 bases at J, with 18 bases in the middle. DNA of the CDR3: TGTGCCAGCAGCCTAGGGACCGGAATACTACCCCTCCACTTT. Translating it yields CASSLGTGILPLHF.

J is TRBJ2-1 and V is TRBV27; 14 bases fit TRBD2. The CDR3 contains 18 residues. CDR1 is MNHEY, CDR2 SMNVEV, per germline (reference sequence). V was pared by 6 bases and J by 7 bases, with 14 bases of the junction left unmatched. CDR3 region: CASRPPGLAGEVENEQFF. The CDR3 bases are TGTGCCAGCAGACCCCCGGGACTAGCGGGAGAGGTAGAGAATGAGCAGTTCTTC.

V is TRBV7-3 and J is TRBJ2-7; 10 bases agree with TRBD2. Trimming removed 5 bases from V and 6 bases from J; junction bases left unmatched: 7. CDR1 is SGHTA and CDR2 is FQGTGA in the germline V gene. The CDR3 covers 14 residues. CDR3 nucleotides: TGTGCCAGCAGCCCAGCGGGAGGGCCTGGCGAGCAGTACTTC. Protein: CASSPAGGPGEQYF.

The rearrangement uses TRBV19 and TRBJ2-3; 8 nucleotides line up with TRBD1. Trimming cost V 6 bases and J 0 bases; bases outside gene matches: 8. The CDR3 spans 16 residues. Germline V CDR1 and CDR2: LNHDA, SQIVND (reference sequence). The CDR3 sequence is CASRDPGGPSTDTQYF. CDR3 bases: TGTGCCAGTAGGGACCCAGGGGGCCCTAGCACAGATACGCAGTATTTT. The complete variable domain, with remaining parts taken from reference TRBV19 and TRBJ2-3, reads DGGITQSPKYLFRKEGQNVTLSCEQNLNHDAMYWYRQDPGQGLRLIYYSQIVNDFQKGDIAEGYSVSREKKESFPLTVTSAQKNPTAFYLCASRDPGGPSTDTQYFGPGTRLTVL.

This clonotype has ten or more counts. The gene calls are TRBV4-1 and TRBJ2-3; 9 bases match TRBD2. Losses at the gene ends were 5 bases for V and 1 base for J; bases not matched to a gene: 7. CDR1 and CDR2 (germline): MGHRA, YSYEKL. The length of the CDR3 is 16 residues. The CDR3 loop is CASSESSGRGTDTQYF. In DNA form, the CDR3 reads TGCGCCAGCAGCGAAAGTAGCGGGAGAGGCACAGATACGCAGTATTTT.

There are a few counts of this clonotype. The chain joins TRBV6-1 to TRBJ2-3, with 7 nucleotides matching TRBD2. CDR3 length: 15 residues. Trimming removed 6 bases from V and 0 bases from J; junction bases left unmatched: 6. Per the germline V gene, CDR1 is MNHNS and CDR2 is SASEGT. The CDR3 nucleotides are TGTGCCAGCAGCAGACTAGCCCTTAGCACAGATACGCAGTATTTT. Amino acids: CASSRLALSTDTQYF.

On this clonotype: An end of the junction differs from the germline gene, which may be a read error. The chain carries TRBV7-4 and TRBJ1-4; D might be TRBD1 (6 bases). This CDR3 comprises 13 residues. Germline V gives CDR1 SGHVT, CDR2 SQSDAQ. The DNA of the CDR3 is TGTGCCTGCAGCTCAGCGGGGGCGGAAAAACTGTTTTTT. It is translated as CACSSAGAEKLFF.

The chain combines TRBV7-2 with TRBJ1-6; the D is unclear. Trimming shortened V by 0 bases and J by 10 bases, and 10 bases separated the two germline ends. CDR1 and CDR2 (germline): SGHTA, FQGNSA. The CDR3 spans 14 residues. The CDR3 spells CASSLARGASPLHF. CDR3 DNA sequence: TGTGCCAGCAGCTTAGCGCGGGGAGCATCACCCCTCCACTTT.

The gene calls are TRBV24-1 and TRBJ2-2; D tentatively fits TRBD1 or TRBD2 (5 bases each). The CDR3 has 13 residues. The V end lost 8 bases, the J end lost 4 bases, and 10 bases lay between the germline ends. Germline CDR1 and CDR2: KGHDR and SFDVKD. This CDR3 reads CATTGPLTGELFF. DNA for the CDR3: TGTGCCACCACGGGACCCCTCACCGGGGAGCTGTTTTTT.

The chain links TRBV28 to TRBJ1-2; 8 positions match TRBD1. Trimming took 6 bases from V and 4 from J; bases not matched to a gene: 7. The CDR3 is 14 amino acids. Germline-derived CDR1 and CDR2 are MDHEN and SYDVKM. The CDR3 coding sequence is TGTGCCAGCAGGACACAGGGGGGCCTCTATGGCTACACCTTC. It codes for CASRTQGGLYGYTF.

About this clonotype: A clone one base away is much larger, so this may be a read error. This chain connects TRBV3-1 to TRBJ2-5; tentative D call: TRBD1 (6 bases). V gave up 1 base and J gave up 9 bases, with 6 bases separating them. CDR3 length: 11 amino acids. CDR1 LGHDT and CDR2 YNNKEL come from the germline V gene (reference sequence). The CDR3 here is CASSQGGPQYF. CDR3 bases: TGTGCCAGCAGCCAAGGGGGGCCCCAGTACTTC.